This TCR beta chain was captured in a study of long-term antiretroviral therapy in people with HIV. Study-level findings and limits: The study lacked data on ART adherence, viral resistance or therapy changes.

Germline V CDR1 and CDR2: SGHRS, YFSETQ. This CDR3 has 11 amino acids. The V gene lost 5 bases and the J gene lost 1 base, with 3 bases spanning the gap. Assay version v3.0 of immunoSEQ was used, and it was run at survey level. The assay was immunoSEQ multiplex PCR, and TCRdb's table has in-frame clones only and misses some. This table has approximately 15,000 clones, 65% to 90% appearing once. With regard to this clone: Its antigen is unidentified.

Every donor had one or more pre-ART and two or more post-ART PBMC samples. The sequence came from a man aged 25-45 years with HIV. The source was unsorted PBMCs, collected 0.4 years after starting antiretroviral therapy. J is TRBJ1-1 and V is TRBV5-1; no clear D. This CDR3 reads CASRSNTEAFF. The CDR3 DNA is TGCGCCAGCAGGTCGAACACTGAAGCTTTCTTT. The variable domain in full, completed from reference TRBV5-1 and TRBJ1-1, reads KAGVTQTPRYLIKTRGQQVTLSCSPISGHRSVSWYQQTPGQGLQFLFEYFSETQRNKGNFPGRFSGRQFSNSRSEMNVSTLELGDSALYLCASRSNTEAFFGQGTRLTVV.